These 7 T cell receptor beta chains were sequenced from one sample in a study of T-cell reconstitution after alpha-beta-depleted transplantation in children. The TCRbeta library was prepared with unique molecular identifiers. TCRdb reprocessed the PCR reads via MiXCR and lists one record per CDR3 protein. This table holds some 600,000 distinct CDR3 sequences, around 17% found once. The specimen was PBMCs from the stem cell graft donor, collected from the stem cell graft. Receptor source: a human donor who donated a stem cell graft to a child with acute myeloid leukemia.

In this sample, this clonotype turned up many times. The chain has TRBV29-1 and TRBJ1-2; maybe TRBD1 (5 bases). Germline V gene lookup returns CDR1 SQVTM and CDR2 ANQGSEA. The CDR3 totals 11 residues. Trimming shortened V by 3 bases and J by 8 bases, and 10 bases separated the two germline ends. CDR3 in DNA: TGCAGCGTTGAGCGAGGGGAGGGCTACACCTTC. It is translated as CSVERGEGYTF.

V and J are TRBV13 and TRBJ1-4; tentatively, D is TRBD1 (6 bases). This CDR3 spans 15 amino acids. Per germline, CDR1 PRHDT and CDR2 FYEKMQ (reference sequence). Trimming left V 5 bases short and J 3 bases short, with 13 bases between. CDR3 nucleotide sequence: TGTGCCAGCAGCATCCGGACAGCTGCTAATGAAAAACTGTTTTTT. Translation: CASSIRTAANEKLFF.

Many counts were recorded for this clonotype. CDR3: CASSSGQGEHYGYTF. The CDR3 coding sequence is TGTGCCAGCAGCTCAGGACAGGGAGAACACTATGGCTACACCTTC. J is TRBJ1-2 and V is TRBV7-2; 8 positions agree with TRBD1. Germline V lookup: CDR1 SGHTA, CDR2 FQGNSA. With 4 bases clipped from V and 3 bases from J, the junction kept 7 bases outside the gene matches. The CDR3 runs to 15 residues.

This clonotype was detected many times. The chain combines TRBV4-3 with TRBJ2-7; D is unclear. The CDR3 extends over 16 amino acids. V was cut by 0 bases and J by 2 bases, with 14 bases left in between. Germline V gives CDR1 LGHNA, CDR2 YSLEER. In nucleotides, the CDR3 is TGCGCCAGCAGCCAAGAACAAGATAGTGAGACCTACGAGCAGTACTTC. It codes for CASSQEQDSETYEQYF.

This clonotype was detected only a few times. V usage is TRBV7-9 and J usage is TRBJ2-3; 9 bases are a match to TRBD2. Germline V gene data show CDR1 as SEHNR and CDR2 as FQNEAQ (reference sequence). The ends lost 3 bases at V and 8 bases at J; junction bases unmatched: 3. This CDR3 region has 13 residues. The CDR3 region is CASSFLAGSTQYF. The CDR3 DNA reads as TGTGCCAGCAGCTTCCTAGCGGGGAGTACGCAGTATTTT.

This clonotype showed up just a few times. The V and J genes are TRBV20-1 and TRBJ1-2; D unresolved. V lost 5 bases and J lost 7, with 14 bases in between. The CDR3 sequence is 12 residues long. CDR1 is DFQATT and CDR2 is SNEGSKA in the germline V gene (reference sequence). The CDR3 spells CSAPSLTAGYTF. As DNA, the CDR3 is TGCAGTGCTCCCTCCCTAACGGCTGGCTACACCTTC.

The chain uses TRBV10-2 and TRBJ1-5, with D unclear. From germline, CDR1 is WSHSY and CDR2 SAAADI. V lost 3 bases to trimming and J lost 6 bases, with 18 bases between them. The CDR3 spans 16 residues. CDR3 coding DNA: TGCGCCAGCAGTGAAAGGACCTGGGCGACGGGTCAGCCCCAGCATTTT. This sequence encodes CASSERTWATGQPQHF.